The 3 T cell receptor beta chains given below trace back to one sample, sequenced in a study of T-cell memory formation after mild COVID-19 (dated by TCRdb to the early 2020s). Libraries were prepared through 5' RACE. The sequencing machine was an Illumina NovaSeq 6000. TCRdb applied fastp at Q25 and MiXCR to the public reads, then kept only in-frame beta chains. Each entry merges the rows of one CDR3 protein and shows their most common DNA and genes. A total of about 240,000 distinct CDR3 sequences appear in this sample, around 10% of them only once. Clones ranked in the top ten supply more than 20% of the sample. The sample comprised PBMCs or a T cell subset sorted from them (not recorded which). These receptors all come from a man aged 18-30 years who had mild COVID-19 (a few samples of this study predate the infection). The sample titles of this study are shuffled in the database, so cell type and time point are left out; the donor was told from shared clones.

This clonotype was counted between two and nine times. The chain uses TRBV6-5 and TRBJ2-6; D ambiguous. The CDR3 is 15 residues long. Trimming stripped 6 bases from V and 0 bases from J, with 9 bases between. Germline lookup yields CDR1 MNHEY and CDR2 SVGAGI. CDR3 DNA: TGTGCCAGCAGATACAGCGTCTCTGGGGCCAACGTCCTGACTTTC. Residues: CASRYSVSGANVLTF.

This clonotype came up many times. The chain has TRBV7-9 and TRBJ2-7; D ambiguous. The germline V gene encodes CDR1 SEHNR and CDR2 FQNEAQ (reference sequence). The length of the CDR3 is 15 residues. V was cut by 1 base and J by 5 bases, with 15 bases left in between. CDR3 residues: CASSLGLGYWDEQYF. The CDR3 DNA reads TGTGCCAGCAGCTTAGGCCTCGGGTATTGGGACGAGCAGTACTTC.

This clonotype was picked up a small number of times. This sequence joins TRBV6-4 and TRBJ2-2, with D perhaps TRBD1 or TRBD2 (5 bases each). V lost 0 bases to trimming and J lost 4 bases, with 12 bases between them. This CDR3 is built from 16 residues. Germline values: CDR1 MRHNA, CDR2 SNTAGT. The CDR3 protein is CASSDSGTEVTGELFF. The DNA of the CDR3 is TGTGCCAGCAGTGACTCCGGGACCGAAGTCACCGGGGAGCTGTTTTTT.